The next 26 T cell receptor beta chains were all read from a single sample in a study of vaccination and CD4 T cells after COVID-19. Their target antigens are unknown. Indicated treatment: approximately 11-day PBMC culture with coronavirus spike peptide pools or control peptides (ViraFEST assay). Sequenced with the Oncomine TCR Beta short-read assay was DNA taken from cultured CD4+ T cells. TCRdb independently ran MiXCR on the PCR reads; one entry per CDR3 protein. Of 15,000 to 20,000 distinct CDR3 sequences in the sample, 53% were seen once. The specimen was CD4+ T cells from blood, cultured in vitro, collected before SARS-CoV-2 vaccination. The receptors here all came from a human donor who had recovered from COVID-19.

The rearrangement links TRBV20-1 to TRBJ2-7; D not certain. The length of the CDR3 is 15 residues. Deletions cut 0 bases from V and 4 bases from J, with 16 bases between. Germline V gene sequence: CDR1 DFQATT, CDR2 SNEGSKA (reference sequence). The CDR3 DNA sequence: TGCAGTGCTAGAGATGTCTCTGCCGCCCTATACGAGCAGTACTTC. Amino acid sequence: CSARDVSAALYEQYF.

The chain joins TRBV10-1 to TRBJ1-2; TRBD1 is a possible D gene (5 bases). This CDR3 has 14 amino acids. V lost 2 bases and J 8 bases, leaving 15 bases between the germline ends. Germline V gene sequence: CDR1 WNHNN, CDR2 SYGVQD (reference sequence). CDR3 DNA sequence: TGCGCCAGCAGTGAGACATCGAGGGGCGGAGGCTACACCTTC. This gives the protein CASSETSRGGGYTF.

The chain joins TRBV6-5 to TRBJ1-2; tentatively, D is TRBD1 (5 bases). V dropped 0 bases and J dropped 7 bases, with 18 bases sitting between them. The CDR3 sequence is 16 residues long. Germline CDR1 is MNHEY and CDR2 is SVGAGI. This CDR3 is CASSYSFGRVVGGYTF. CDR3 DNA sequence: TGTGCCAGCAGTTACTCTTTCGGCAGGGTGGTTGGTGGCTACACCTTC.

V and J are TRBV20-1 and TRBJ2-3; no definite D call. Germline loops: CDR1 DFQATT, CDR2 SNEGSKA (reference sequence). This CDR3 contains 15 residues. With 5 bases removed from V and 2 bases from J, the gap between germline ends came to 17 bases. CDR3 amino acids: CSAPRGRAYTDTQYF. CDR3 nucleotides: TGCAGTGCTCCTAGAGGTCGGGCTTACACAGATACGCAGTATTTT.

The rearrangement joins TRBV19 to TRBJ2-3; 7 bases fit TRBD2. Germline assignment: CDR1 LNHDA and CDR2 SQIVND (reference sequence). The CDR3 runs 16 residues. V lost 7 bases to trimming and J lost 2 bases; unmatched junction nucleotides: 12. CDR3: CASKEHIGRNTDTQYF. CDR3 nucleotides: TGTGCCAGTAAAGAACACATCGGGAGGAACACAGATACGCAGTATTTT.

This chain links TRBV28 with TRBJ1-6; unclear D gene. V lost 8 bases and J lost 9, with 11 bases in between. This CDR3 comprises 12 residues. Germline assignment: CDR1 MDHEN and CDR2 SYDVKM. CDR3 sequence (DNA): TGTGCCAGCCGGGGTTCCGGTTCACCCCTCCACTTT. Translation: CASRGSGSPLHF.

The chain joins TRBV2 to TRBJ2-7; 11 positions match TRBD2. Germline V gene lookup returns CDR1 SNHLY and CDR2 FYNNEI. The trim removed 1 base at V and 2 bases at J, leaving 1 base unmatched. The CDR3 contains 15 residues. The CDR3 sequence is CASSEDSGRAYEQYF. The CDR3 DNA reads TGTGCCAGCAGTGAAGATAGCGGGAGGGCCTACGAGCAGTACTTC.

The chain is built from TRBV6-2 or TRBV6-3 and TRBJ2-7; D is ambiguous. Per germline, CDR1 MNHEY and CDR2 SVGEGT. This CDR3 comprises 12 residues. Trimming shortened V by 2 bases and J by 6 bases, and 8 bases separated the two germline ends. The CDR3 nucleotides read TGTGCCAGCAGTTACCTCTCGGCCGAGCAGTACTTC. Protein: CASSYLSAEQYF.

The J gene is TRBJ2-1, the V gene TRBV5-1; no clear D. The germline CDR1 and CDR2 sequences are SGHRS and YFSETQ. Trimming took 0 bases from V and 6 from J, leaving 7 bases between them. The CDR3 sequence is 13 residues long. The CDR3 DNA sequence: TGCGCCAGCAGCTTGGCCAGTTTCAATGAGCAGTTCTTC. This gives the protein CASSLASFNEQFF.

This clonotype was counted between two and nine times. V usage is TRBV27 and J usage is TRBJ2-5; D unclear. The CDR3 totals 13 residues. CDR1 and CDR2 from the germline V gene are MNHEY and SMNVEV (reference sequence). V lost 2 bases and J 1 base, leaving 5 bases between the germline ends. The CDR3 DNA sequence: TGTGCCAGCAGTTTAGGGTTCCAAGAGACCCAGTACTTC. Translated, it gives CASSLGFQETQYF.

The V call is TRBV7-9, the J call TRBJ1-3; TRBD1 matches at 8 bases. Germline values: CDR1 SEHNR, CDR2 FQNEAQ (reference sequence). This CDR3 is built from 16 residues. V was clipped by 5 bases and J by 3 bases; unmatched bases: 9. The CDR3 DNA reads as TGTGCCAGCAGCGCCCACCTGACAGGGGTTGGAAACACCATATATTTT. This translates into CASSAHLTGVGNTIYF.

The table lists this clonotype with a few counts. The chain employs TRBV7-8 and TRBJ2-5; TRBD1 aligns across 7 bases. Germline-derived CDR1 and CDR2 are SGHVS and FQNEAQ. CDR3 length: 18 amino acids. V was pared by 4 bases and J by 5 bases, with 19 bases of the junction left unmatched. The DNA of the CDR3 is TGTGCCAGCAGCTCCAACCGGGACAGCGCGAATCTCCGGGAGACCCAGTACTTC. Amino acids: CASSSNRDSANLRETQYF.

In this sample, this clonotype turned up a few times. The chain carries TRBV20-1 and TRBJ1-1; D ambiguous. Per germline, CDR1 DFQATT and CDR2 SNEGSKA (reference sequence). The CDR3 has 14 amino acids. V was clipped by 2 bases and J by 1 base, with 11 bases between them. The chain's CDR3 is CSARSPGGNTEAFF. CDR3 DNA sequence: TGCAGTGCTAGATCCCCGGGAGGGAACACTGAAGCTTTCTTT.

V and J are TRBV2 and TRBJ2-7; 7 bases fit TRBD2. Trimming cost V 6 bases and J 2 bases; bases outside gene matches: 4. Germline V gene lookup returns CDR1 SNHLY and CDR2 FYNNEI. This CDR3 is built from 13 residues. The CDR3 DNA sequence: TGTGCCAGCAGGGGGACTACCCCCTACGAGCAGTACTTC. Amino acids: CASRGTTPYEQYF. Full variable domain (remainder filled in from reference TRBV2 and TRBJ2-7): EPEVTQTPSHQVTQMGQEVILRCVPISNHLYFYWYRQILGQKVEFLVSFYNNEISEKSEIFDDQFSVERPDGSNFTLKIRSTKLEDSAMYFCASRGTTPYEQYFGPGTRLTVT.

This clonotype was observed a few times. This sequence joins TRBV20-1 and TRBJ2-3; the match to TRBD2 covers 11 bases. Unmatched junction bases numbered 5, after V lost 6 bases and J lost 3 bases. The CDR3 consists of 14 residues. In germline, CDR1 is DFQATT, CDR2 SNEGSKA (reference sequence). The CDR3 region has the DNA TGCAGTGCGGCTACTAGCGGGAGAACAGATACGCAGTATTTT. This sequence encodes CSAATSGRTDTQYF.

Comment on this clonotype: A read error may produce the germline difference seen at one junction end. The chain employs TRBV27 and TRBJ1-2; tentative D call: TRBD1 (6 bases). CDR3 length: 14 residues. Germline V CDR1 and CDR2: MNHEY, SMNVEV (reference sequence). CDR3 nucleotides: TGTGCCAGCAGTTCCGACGGACAGTACTATGACTACACCTTC. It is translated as CASSSDGQYYDYTF.

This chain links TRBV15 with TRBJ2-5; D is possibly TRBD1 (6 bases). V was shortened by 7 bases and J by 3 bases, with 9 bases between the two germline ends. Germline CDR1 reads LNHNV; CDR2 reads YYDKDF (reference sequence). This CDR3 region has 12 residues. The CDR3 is CATNNREETQYF. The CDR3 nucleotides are TGTGCCACCAACAACAGGGAAGAGACCCAGTACTTC.

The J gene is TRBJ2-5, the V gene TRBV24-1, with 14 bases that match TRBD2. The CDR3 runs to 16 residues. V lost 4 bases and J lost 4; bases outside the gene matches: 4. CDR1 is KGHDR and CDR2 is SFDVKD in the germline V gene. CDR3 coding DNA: TGTGCCACCAGTGACCGTGGACTAGCGGGAGGAGAGACCCAGTACTTC. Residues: CATSDRGLAGGETQYF.

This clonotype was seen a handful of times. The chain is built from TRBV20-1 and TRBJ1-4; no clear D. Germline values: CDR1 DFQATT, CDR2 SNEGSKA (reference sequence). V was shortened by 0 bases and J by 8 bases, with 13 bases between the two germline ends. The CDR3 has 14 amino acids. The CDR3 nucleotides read TGCAGTGCTAGAGACTCAGGAGACCGGGAAAAACTGTTTTTT. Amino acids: CSARDSGDREKLFF.

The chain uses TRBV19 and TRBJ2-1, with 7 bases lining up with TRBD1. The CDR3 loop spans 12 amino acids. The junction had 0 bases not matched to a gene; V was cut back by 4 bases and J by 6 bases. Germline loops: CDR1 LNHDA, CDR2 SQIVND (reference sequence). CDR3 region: CASSRQGNEQFF. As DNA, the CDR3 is TGTGCCAGTAGTAGACAGGGCAATGAGCAGTTCTTC.

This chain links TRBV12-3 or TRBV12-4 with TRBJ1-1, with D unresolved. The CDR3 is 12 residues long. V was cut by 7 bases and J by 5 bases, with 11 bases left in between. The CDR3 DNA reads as TGTGCCAGCACCCTGTTTGGTACTGAAGCTTTCTTT. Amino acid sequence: CASTLFGTEAFF.

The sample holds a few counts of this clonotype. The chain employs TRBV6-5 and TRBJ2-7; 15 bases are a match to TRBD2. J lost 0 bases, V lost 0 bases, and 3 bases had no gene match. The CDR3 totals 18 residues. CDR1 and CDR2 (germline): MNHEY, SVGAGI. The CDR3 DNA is TGTGCCAGCAGTTACTCGACGGGACTAGCGGGAGGCTCCTACGAGCAGTACTTC. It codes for CASSYSTGLAGGSYEQYF.

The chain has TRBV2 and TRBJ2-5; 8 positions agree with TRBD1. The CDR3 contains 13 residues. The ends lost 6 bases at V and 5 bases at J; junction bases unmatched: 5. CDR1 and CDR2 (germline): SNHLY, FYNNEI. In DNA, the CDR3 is TGTGCCAGCAGCGTGGACAGGGTGGAGACCCAGTACTTC. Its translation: CASSVDRVETQYF.

In nucleotides, the CDR3 is TGTGCCAGCAGTTTCTCCCGACTAGGCAGTGAGCAGTTCTTC. Translated, it gives CASSFSRLGSEQFF. This chain links TRBV27 with TRBJ2-1, with D possibly being TRBD2 (6 bases). Trimming pared 3 bases from V and 9 bases from J, leaving 15 bases between. Germline CDR1 reads MNHEY; CDR2 reads SMNVEV (reference sequence). The CDR3 is made up of 14 amino acids.

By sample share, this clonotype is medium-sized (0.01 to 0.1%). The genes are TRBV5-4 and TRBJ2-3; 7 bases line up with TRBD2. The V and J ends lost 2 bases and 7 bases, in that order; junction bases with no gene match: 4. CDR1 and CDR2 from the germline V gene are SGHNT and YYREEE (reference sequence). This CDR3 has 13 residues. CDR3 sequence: CASSLAGRNTQYF. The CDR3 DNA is TGTGCCAGCAGCTTAGCGGGGCGAAATACGCAGTATTTT. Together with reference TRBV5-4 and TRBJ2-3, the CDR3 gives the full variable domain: ETGVTQSPTHLIKTRGQQVTLRCSSQSGHNTVSWYQQALGQGPQFIFQYYREEENGRGNFPPRFSGLQFPNYSSELNVNALELDDSALYLCASSLAGRNTQYFGPGTRLTVL.

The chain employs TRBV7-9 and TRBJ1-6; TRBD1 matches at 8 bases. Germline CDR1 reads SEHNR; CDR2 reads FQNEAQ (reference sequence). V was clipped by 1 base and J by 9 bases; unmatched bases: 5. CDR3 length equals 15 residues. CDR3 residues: CASSLVGQGSSPLHF. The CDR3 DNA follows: TGTGCCAGCAGCTTAGTCGGACAGGGAAGTTCACCCCTCCACTTT. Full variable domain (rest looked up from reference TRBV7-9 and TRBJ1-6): DTGVSQNPRHKITKRGQNVTFRCDPISEHNRLYWYRQTLGQGPEFLTYFQNEAQLEKSRLLSDRFSAERPKGSFSTLEIQRTEQGDSAMYLCASSLVGQGSSPLHFGNGTRLTVT.